This T cell receptor (beta chain) appears in the sequencing data of a study of blood T cell repertoires in COVID-19. About the research overall: Sites in the United States, Italy and Spain provided acute and convalescent COVID-19 samples. The analysed material was cDNA or gDNA that came from T cells, B-cell-depleted T cells, or PBMCs.

In the source study's methods: Scientists estimated how many nucleated cells there were by amplifying reference gene primers. Assay used: immunoSEQ multiplex PCR; TCRdb lists only in-frame clones, some missing. For V, J and clone size, that table is used; D and trimming come from the DNA. The data show around 230,000 clones, roughly 80% seen once. This CDR3 region has 13 residues. The ends lost 6 bases at V and 6 bases at J; junction bases unmatched: 6. Germline loops: CDR1 SNHLY, CDR2 FYNNEI. The sequenced material came from peripheral blood. This clonotype originated in a woman in her 70s with active or convalescent COVID-19. This chain links TRBV2 with TRBJ2-3; 7 nucleotides line up with TRBD2. The CDR3 region is CASSAGVGDTQYF. The CDR3 DNA sequence: TGTGCCAGCAGCGCGGGAGTAGGGGATACGCAGTATTTT.